This T cell receptor (beta chain) appears in the sequencing data of a study of shared clonotypes between healthy human individuals. Terminally differentiated effector memory CD45RA+ cells were excluded by CCR7 positive selection of CD45RO-negative cells. This CDR3 is built from 16 residues. Trimming removed 5 bases from V and 0 bases from J; junction bases left unmatched: 9. CDR1 and CDR2 (germline): MNHNS, SASEGT. To note about this clone: Its antigen is not identified.

Study-wide results and limits: Across subsets, estimated richness was generally greater for naive than for memory populations.

Libraries were prepared by immunoSEQ multiplex PCR; TCRdb keeps only in-frame clonotypes and omits some of them. The sample includes fewer than 1 million clones, around 96% seen only once; the top ten take about 0.25%. This receptor was obtained from a man aged 25-45 years in good health. The specimen was naive CD8+ T cells sorted from blood. This chain joins TRBV6-1 and TRBJ2-7; 8 bases are a match to TRBD1. CDR3 DNA sequence: TGTGCCAGCAGTAAAGGGACAGGCCCAGTCTCCTACGAGCAGTACTTC. Protein: CASSKGTGPVSYEQYF.